This T cell receptor (beta chain) was observed in a study of memory CD4+ T cells and cytomegalovirus serostatus. On the study more broadly: Of the healthy Belgian adults, 9 were CMV seropositive and approximately 24 seronegative.

Only in-frame clones appear in the TCRdb table, and some are missing; sequencing was by immunoSEQ multiplex PCR. This table has about 46,000 clones, about 73% appearing once. Worth noting for this clone: Its matching antigen is unknown.

Single viable CD3+CD4+CD8-CD45RO+ cells were sorted as the memory CD4+ T cells. CD4+ T cells were isolated by positive magnetic selection. The CDR3 is 16 residues long. Germline CDR1 reads SEHNR; CDR2 reads FQNEAQ (reference sequence). Trimming removed 5 bases from V and 7 bases from J, with 20 bases in between. Findings and caveats of the study: Repertoires predicted CMV serostatus with median bootstrapped AUC of around 0.95. CD4+ memory repertoires contained about 40% of the 164 reported CMV TCRbeta sequences.

The sequenced sample consisted of memory CD4+ T cells from blood. The chain employs TRBV7-9 and TRBJ2-2; D may be TRBD1 or TRBD2 (5 bases each). This clonotype originated in an adult in good health and CMV-seronegative. In DNA form, the CDR3 reads TGTGCCAGCAGCCCCTCCCGGGACCGCACGGACGGGGAGCTGTTTTTT. Translation gives CASSPSRDRTDGELFF.